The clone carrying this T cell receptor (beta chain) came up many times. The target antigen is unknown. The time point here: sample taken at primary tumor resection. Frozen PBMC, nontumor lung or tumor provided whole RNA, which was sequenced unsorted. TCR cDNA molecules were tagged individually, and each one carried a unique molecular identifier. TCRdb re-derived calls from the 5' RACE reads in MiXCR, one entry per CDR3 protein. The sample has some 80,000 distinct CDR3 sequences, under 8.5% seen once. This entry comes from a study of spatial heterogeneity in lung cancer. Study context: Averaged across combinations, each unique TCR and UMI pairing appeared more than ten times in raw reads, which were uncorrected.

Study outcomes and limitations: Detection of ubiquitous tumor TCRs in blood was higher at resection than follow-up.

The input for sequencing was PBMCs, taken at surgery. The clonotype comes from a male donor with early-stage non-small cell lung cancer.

The CDR3 DNA reads TGTGCCTGGCTGAAGGGCTCCTACAATGAGCAGTTCTTC. Protein sequence: CAWLKGSYNEQFF. The J gene is TRBJ2-1, the V gene TRBV30, with D uncertain. The CDR3 covers 13 residues. V dropped 5 bases and J dropped 0 bases, with 8 bases sitting between them. In germline, CDR1 is GTSNPN, CDR2 SVGIG (reference sequence).